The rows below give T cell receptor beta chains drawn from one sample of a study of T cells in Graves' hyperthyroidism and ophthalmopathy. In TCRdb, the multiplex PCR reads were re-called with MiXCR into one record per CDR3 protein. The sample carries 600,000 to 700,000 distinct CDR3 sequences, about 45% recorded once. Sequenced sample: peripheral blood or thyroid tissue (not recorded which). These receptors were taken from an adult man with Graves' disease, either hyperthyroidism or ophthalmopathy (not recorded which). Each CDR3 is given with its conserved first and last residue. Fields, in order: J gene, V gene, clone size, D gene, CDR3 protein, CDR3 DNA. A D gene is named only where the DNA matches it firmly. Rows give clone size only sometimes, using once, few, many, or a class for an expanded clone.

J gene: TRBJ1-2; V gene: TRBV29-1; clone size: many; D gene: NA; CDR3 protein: CSVEVMSNYGYTF; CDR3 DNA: TGCAGCGTTGAAGTCATGTCTAACTATGGCTACACCTTC
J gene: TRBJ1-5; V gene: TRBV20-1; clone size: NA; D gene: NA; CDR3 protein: CSAIRGQGSQPQHF; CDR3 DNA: TGCAGTGCTATCAGGGGCCAGGGAAGTCAGCCCCAGCATTTT
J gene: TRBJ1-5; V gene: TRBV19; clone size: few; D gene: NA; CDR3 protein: CASSGHVSNQPQHF; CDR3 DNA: TGTGCCAGTAGTGGACACGTTAGCAATCAGCCCCAGCATTTT
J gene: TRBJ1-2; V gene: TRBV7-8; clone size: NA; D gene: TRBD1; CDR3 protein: CASRRGAGGLYGYTF; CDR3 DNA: TGTGCCAGCAGGAGGGGGGCAGGGGGCTTGTATGGCTACACCTTC
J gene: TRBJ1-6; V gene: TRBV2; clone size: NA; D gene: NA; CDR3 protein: CASTSGVSNSPLHF; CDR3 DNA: TGTGCCAGCACCTCAGGGGTGAGCAATTCACCCCTCCACTTT
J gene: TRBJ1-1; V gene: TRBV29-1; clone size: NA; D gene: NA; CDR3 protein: CSVGGVRGTEAFF; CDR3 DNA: TGCAGCGTGGGGGGGGTTCGGGGCACTGAAGCTTTCTTT
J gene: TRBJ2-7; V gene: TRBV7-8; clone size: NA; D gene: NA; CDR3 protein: CASSTGPTGEQYF; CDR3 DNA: TGTGCCAGCAGCACGGGACCTACGGGCGAGCAGTACTTC
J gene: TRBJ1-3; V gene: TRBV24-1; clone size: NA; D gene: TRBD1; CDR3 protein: CATSVRDRPPSSGNTIYF; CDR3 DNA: TGTGCCACCAGTGTACGGGACAGGCCACCCAGCTCTGGAAACACCATATATTTT
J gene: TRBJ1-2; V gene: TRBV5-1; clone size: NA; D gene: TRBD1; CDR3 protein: CASRETGGSDGYTF; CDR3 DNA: TGCGCCAGCAGAGAGACAGGGGGTTCAGATGGCTACACCTTC
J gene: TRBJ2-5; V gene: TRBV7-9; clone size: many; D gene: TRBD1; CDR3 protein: CASSLGQGGDQETQYF; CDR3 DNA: TGTGCCAGCAGTCTGGGACAGGGCGGGGACCAAGAGACCCAGTACTTC
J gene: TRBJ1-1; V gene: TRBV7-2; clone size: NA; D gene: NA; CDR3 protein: CASSLDLGMNTEAFF; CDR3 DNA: TGTGCCAGCAGCTTAGACTTGGGAATGAACACTGAAGCTTTCTTT
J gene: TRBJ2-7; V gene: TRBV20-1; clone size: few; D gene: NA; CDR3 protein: CSARRDQIRSYEQYF; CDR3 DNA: TGCAGTGCTCGCCGGGACCAAATAAGGTCCTACGAGCAGTACTTC
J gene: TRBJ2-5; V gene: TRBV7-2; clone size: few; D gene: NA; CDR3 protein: CASSFLFSGVKETQYF; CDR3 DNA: TGTGCCAGCAGCTTTTTATTTAGCGGAGTCAAAGAGACCCAGTACTTC
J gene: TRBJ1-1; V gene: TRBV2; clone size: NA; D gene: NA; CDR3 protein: CASSGLLRGTEAFF; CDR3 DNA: TGTGCCAGCAGTGGGCTTCTAAGAGGAACTGAAGCTTTCTTT
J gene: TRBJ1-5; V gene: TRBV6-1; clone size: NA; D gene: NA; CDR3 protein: CATKQDSNSNQPQHF; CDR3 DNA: TGTGCCACAAAACAGGATTCAAATAGCAATCAGCCCCAGCATTTT
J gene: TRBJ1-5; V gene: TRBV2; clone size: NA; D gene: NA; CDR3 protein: CASSVGAGESNQPQHF; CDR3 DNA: TGTGCCAGCAGCGTAGGGGCAGGGGAAAGCAATCAGCCCCAGCATTTT
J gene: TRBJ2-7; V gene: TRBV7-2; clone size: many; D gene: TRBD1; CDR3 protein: CASSSDRVASEQYF; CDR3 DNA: TGTGCCAGCAGCTCCGACAGGGTTGCCTCCGAGCAGTACTTC
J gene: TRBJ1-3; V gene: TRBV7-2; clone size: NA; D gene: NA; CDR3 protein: CASSAKGVGRASGNTIYF; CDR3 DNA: TGTGCCAGCAGCGCCAAAGGGGTCGGACGGGCCTCTGGAAACACCATATATTTT
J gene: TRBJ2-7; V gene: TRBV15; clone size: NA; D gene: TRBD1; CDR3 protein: CATSRGLTGGSYEQYF; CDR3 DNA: TGTGCCACCAGCAGAGGACTGACAGGGGGCTCCTACGAGCAGTACTTC
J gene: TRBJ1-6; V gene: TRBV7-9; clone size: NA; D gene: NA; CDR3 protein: CASSLGDHSPLHF; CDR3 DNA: TGTGCCAGCAGCTTAGGGGATCATTCACCCCTCCACTTT
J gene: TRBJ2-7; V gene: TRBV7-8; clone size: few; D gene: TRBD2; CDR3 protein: CASSLEGSGTVQYF; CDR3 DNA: TGTGCCAGCAGCTTAGAGGGTAGCGGGACTGTGCAGTACTTC
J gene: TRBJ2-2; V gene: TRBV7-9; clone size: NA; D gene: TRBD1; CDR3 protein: CASNGQGTGELFF; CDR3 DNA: TGTGCCAGCAACGGACAGGGGACCGGGGAGCTGTTTTTT
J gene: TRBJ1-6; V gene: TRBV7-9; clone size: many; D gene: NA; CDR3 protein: CASSFHNSPLHF; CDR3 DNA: TGTGCCAGCAGCTTCCATAATTCACCCCTCCACTTT
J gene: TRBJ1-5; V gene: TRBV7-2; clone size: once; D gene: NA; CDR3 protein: CASSLVTTGSQPQHF; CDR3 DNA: TGTGCCAGCAGCTTAGTAACTACAGGGAGTCAGCCCCAGCATTTT
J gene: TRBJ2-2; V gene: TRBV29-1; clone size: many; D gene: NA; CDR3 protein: CSVGSSAANTGELFF; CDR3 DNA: TGCAGCGTTGGGTCTAGCGCTGCGAACACCGGGGAGCTGTTTTTT
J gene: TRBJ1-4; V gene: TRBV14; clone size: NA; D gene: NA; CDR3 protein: CASSPYWGWQENEKLFF; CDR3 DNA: TGTGCCAGCAGCCCCTACTGGGGTTGGCAGGAGAATGAAAAACTGTTTTTT